This is a list of T cell receptor beta chains from one sample in a study of regulatory T cells in long-lasting Graves disease. MiXCR, applied by TCRdb to the multiplex PCR reads, yields one record per CDR3 protein. The sample yields 400,000 to 500,000 distinct CDR3 sequences, about 15% seen once. These data were also filed under a second study, of T cells in Graves' hyperthyroidism and ophthalmopathy.

The sequenced sample was peripheral blood mononuclear cells (PBMCs), obtained at new diagnosis, from a patient treated with antithyroid drugs. All receptors derive from a young woman with Graves disease. CDR3s include the opening cysteine and the closing phenylalanine or tryptophan.

TRBV7-9	TRBJ2-1	CASSLNGGSLSSYNEQFF
TRBV5-1	TRBJ2-1	CASSLSGASYNEQFF
TRBV29-1	TRBJ1-3	CSVASIGNTIYF
TRBV28	TRBJ2-7	CASRQAGGRYEQYF
TRBV6-2/TRBV6-3	TRBJ2-5	CASSSGVAQYF
TRBV3-1	TRBJ1-2	CASSQEGGRVSSLGVGYTF
TRBV11-3	TRBJ2-7	CASSLAGGPFEQYF
TRBV5-1	TRBJ2-7	CASSATLGEQYF
TRBV9	TRBJ2-1	CASSVGGKSREQFF
TRBV5-1	TRBJ2-3	CASSSRVTDTQYF
TRBV28	TRBJ2-1	CASSSRTNNEQFF
TRBV2	TRBJ1-2	CASSRDSAYGYTF
TRBV15	TRBJ1-1	CATSRDPWTPNTEAFF
TRBV20-1	TRBJ2-7	CSARQGGTYEQYF
TRBV7-9	TRBJ2-4	CASSSRGPGAKNIQYF
TRBV29-1	TRBJ2-5	CSVAASQETQYF
TRBV30	TRBJ2-1	CAWSNRDTFYNEQFF
TRBV6-2/TRBV6-3	TRBJ1-2	CVSRPTGVYGYTF
TRBV2	TRBJ1-6	CAIGDSDKFWF
TRBV2	TRBJ2-4	CASSDRQAAKNIQYF
TRBV11-2	TRBJ2-1	CASSLFGSNSYNEQFF
TRBV2	TRBJ2-4	CASSVRGGGQLGAKNIQYF
TRBV2	TRBJ1-5	CASSRFSGIGNQPQHF
TRBV3-1	TRBJ1-2	CASSQGAGTGYYGYTF
TRBV15	TRBJ1-2	CATSRDTRAGGYTF
TRBV28	TRBJ2-2	CASSFRADTGELFF
TRBV6-9	TRBJ2-5	CASSYRFPAQHPETQYF